The clone carrying this TCR beta chain came up once. The CDR3 is 14 residues long. Germline-derived CDR1 and CDR2 are SEHNR and FQNEAQ (reference sequence). V lost 5 bases, J lost 8 bases, and 10 bases stayed unmatched. In the original analysis: Amplifying reference gene primers gave estimates of nucleated cell counts. TCRdb keeps only in-frame clones here, not all; method: immunoSEQ multiplex PCR. The V and J calls and clone size are taken from that table; D and trimming were inferred from the DNA. The sample shows under 250,000 clones, around 82% of them seen only once. This entry is derived from a study of blood T cell repertoires in COVID-19. Background on the study: Samples taken during acute and convalescent COVID-19 were collected in the United States, Italy and Spain. PBMCs, B-cell-depleted T cells, or T cells were the source of the cDNA or gDNA that made up the material.

The receptor was derived from a woman in her 70s with acute or convalescent COVID-19. The specimen was peripheral blood. The chain employs TRBV7-9 and TRBJ1-2; 8 nucleotides line up with TRBD1. The CDR3 bases are TGTGCCAGCAGCCCGCCGCAGGGGGCGCAAGGCTACACCTTC. Protein: CASSPPQGAQGYTF.